The sequence of this T cell receptor beta chain was determined in a study of shared clonotypes between healthy human individuals. V lost 7 bases, J lost 10 bases, and 19 bases lay in between. CDR3 size: 13 residues. Germline V lookup: CDR1 WSHSY, CDR2 SAAADI. The method was immunoSEQ multiplex PCR; TCRdb's version includes in-frame clones alone and lacks a portion of them. The data hold about 490,000 clones, with about three quarters observed a single time. This clone was seen just once. The sequenced material came from PBMCs. This TCR was recovered from a woman between 40 and 55 years old in good health. Some clones in this sample may be carry-over from other donors' samples. The chain links TRBV10-2 to TRBJ1-1; D ambiguous. This CDR3 is CASTPETPFGAFF. The CDR3 coding sequence is TGCGCCAGCACCCCCGAGACCCCTTTTGGAGCTTTCTTT.